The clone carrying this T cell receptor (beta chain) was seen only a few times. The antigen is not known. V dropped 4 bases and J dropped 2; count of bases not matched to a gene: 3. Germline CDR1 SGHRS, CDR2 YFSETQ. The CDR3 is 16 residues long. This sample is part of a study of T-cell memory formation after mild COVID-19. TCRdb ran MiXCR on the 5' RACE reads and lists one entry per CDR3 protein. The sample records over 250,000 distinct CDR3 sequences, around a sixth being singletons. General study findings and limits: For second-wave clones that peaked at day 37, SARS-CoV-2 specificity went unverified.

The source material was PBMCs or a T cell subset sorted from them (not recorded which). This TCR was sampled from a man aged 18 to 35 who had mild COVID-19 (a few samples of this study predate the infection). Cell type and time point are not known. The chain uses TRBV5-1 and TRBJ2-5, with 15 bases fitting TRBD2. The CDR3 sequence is CASSMGLAGGQETQYF. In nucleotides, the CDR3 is TGCGCCAGCAGCATGGGACTAGCGGGGGGACAAGAGACCCAGTACTTC.